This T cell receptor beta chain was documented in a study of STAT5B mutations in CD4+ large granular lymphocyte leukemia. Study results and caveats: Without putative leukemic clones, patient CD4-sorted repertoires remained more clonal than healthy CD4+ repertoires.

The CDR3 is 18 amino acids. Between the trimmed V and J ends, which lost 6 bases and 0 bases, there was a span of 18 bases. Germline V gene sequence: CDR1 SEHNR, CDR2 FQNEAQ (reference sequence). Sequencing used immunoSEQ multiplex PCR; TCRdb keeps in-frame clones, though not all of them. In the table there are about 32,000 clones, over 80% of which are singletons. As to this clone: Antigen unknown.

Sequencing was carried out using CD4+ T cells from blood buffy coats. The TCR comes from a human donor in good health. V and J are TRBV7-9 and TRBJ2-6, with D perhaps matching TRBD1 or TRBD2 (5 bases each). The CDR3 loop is CASRTGTLSLSGANVLTF. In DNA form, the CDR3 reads TGTGCCAGCAGGACCGGGACCCTATCCCTCTCTGGGGCCAACGTCCTGACTTTC.